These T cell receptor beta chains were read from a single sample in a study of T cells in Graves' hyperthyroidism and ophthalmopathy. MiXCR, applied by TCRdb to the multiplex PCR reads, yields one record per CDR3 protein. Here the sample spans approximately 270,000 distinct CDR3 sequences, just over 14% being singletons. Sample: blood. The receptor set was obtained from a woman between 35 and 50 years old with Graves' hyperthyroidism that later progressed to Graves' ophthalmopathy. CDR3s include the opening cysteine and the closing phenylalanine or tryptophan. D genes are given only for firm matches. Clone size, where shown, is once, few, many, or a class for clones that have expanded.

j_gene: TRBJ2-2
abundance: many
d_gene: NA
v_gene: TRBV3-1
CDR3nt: TGTGCCAGCATTGGCACCTCGAACACCGGGGAGCTGTTTTTT
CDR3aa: CASIGTSNTGELFF

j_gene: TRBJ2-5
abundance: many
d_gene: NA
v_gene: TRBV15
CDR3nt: TGTGCCACCAGCAGACCACCAATGGGCCGCGACCAAGAGACCCAGTACTTC
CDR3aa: CATSRPPMGRDQETQYF

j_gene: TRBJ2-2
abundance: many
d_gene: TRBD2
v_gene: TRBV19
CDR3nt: TGTGCCAGCAAGCCTAGCGGGAGCTTTCGGACCGGGGAGCTGTTTTTT
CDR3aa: CASKPSGSFRTGELFF

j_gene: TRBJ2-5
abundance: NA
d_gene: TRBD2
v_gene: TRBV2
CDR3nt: TGTGCCAGCAGTGATAGTCGACTAGCAAGAGAGACCCAGTACTTC
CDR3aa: CASSDSRLARETQYF

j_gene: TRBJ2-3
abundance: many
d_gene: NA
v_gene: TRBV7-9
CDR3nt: TGTGCCAGCAGCCCAACTCTAGAGGTCCCAGATACGCAGTATTTT
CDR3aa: CASSPTLEVPDTQYF

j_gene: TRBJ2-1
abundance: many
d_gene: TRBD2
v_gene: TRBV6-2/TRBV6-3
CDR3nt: TGTGCCAGCACGGACCCGGGACTAGCGGGATTCAATGAGCAGTTCTTC
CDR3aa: CASTDPGLAGFNEQFF

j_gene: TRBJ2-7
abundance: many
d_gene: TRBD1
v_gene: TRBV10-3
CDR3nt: TGTGCCATCAGTGAGCCGGGACAGTACGAGCAGTACTTC
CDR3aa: CAISEPGQYEQYF

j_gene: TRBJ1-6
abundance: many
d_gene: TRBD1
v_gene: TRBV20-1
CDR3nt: TGCAGTGCTGAACAGGGGATCAATTCACCCCTCCACTTT
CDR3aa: CSAEQGINSPLHF

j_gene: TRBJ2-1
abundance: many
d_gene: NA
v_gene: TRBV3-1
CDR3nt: TGTGCCAGCAGCCGCAAAGGGTGGGCTGAGCAGTTCTTC
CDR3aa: CASSRKGWAEQFF

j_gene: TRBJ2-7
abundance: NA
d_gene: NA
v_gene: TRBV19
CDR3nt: TGTGCCAGTTCCTTTCGGAGCAACTCCTACGAGCAGTACTTC
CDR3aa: CASSFRSNSYEQYF

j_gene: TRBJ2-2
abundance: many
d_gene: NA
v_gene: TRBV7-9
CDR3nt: TGTGCCAGCAGCTTGGAGAGGGCTCAGGGGGAGCTGTTTTTT
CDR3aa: CASSLERAQGELFF

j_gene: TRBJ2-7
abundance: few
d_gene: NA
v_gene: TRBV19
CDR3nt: TGTGCCAGTAGAAACGGATACGAGCAGTACTTC
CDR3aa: CASRNGYEQYF

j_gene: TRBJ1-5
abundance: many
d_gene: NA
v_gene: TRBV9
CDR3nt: TGTGCCAGCAGCGTAGACTCAACGGTAGGCAATCAGCCCCAGCATTTT
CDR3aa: CASSVDSTVGNQPQHF

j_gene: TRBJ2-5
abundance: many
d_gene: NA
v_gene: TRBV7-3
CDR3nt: TGTGCCAGCAGCTATCCAGAGCCACCTCAAGAGACCCAGTACTTC
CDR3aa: CASSYPEPPQETQYF

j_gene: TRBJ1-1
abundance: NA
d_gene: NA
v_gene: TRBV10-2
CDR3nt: TGCGCCAGCAGCGAAGGACTCAGGAACACTGAAGCTTTCTTT
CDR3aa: CASSEGLRNTEAFF

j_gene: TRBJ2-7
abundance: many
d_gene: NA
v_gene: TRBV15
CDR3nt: TGTGCCACCAGCAGAAAGGACGCAGGAGAGCAGTACTTC
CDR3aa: CATSRKDAGEQYF

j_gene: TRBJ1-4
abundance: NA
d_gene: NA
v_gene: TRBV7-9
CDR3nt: TGTGCCAGCAGCCTCGGCCGAAGGCAATATGAAAAACTGTTTTTT
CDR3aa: CASSLGRRQYEKLFF

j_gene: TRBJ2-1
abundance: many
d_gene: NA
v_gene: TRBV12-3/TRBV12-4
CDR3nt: TGTGCCAGCAGTTTAGCGCCGACTGACTACAATGAGCAGTTCTTC
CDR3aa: CASSLAPTDYNEQFF

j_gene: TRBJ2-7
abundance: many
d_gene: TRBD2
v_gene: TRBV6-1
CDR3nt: TGTGCCAGCAGTACTAGCGGAGCGGCTTACGAGCAGTACTTC
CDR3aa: CASSTSGAAYEQYF

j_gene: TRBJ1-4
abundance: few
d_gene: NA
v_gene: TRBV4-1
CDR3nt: TGCGCCAGCAGCCAGGGATTGACTAATGAAAAACTGTTTTTT
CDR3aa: CASSQGLTNEKLFF

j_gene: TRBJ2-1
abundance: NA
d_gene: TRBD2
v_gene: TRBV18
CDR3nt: TGTGCCAGCTCACCTGGTAGCGGGAGGAGTGAGCAGTTCTTC
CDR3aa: CASSPGSGRSEQFF

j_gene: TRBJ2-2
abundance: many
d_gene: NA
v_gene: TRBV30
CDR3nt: TGTGCCCTCTCCACCCAGGGGATCGGGGAGCTGTTTTTT
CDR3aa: CALSTQGIGELFF

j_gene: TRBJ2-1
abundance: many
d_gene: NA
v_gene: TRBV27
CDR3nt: TGTGCCAGCAGTTTTGGGGCGGCAAGCAATGAGCAGTTCTTC
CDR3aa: CASSFGAASNEQFF

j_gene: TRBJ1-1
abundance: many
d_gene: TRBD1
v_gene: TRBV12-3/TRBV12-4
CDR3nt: TGTGCCAGCAGTCTCATCCCAGGGGGCACTGAAGCTTTCTTT
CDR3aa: CASSLIPGGTEAFF

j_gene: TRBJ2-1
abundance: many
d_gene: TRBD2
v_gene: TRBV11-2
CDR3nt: TGTGCCAGCAGCTTAGTTTCAGGGAGGGGATACAATGAGCAGTTCTTC
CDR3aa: CASSLVSGRGYNEQFF

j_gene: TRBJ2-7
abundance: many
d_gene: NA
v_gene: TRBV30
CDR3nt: TGTGCCTGGAGTAGGGTAGCCATCGTGTCCTACGAGCAGTACTTC
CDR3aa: CAWSRVAIVSYEQYF

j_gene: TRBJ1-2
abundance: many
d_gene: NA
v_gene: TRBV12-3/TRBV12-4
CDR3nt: TGTGCCAGCTCCCCGGCGGCCCCTTATTATGGCTACACCTTC
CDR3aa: CASSPAAPYYGYTF